Below are 12 T cell receptor beta chains sequenced from a single sample in a study of human T cells and chemical hapten exposure. MiXCR was run by TCRdb on the RACE reads, yielding one entry per CDR3 protein. The sample lists a few hundred thousand distinct CDR3 sequences, around 4.8% occurring once. This sample's time point: patch test 1, 2 weeks after DPC sensitization. Treatment given: therapeutic diphenylcyclopropenone sensitization with weekly scalp DPC. The sample here was whole blood, taken in connection with sensitization to the hapten diphenylcyclopropenone (DPC). Receptors were obtained from a woman aged 50 to 60 with alopecia areata. Some clones in this sample may be carry-over from other donors' samples.

At least ten counts were recorded for this clonotype. The chain employs TRBV18 and TRBJ1-1, with D unclear. CDR1 and CDR2 from the germline V gene are KGHSH and LQKENI. The CDR3 runs to 13 residues. The V end was cut by 1 base, the J end by 4 bases, with 7 bases between. The CDR3 DNA reads as TGTGCCAGCTCACCACAGGGCCTCACTGAAGCTTTCTTT. The encoded protein is CASSPQGLTEAFF.

For this clonotype: This may be a read error: a much more frequent sequence differs by one nucleotide. The chain joins TRBV5-6 to TRBJ2-7; D is unclear. Germline assignment: CDR1 SGHDT and CDR2 YYEEEE. The CDR3 sequence is 14 residues long. The CDR3 region is CASSSGPSPYEKYF. DNA of the CDR3: TGTGCCAGCAGTTCCGGGCCTTCCCCCTACGAGAAGTACTTC.

This clonotype was seen at least ten times. The chain carries TRBV12-3 or TRBV12-4 and TRBJ2-3, with TRBD2 matching 11 bases. The CDR3 has 16 residues. The J segment lost 6 bases and the V segment lost 4 bases, leaving 9 bases of the junction unmatched. The CDR3 bases are TGTGCCAGCAGTTCGTTAGCGGGGGGGCCTTGGGATACGCAGTATTTT. This encodes CASSSLAGGPWDTQYF.

This clonotype was seen many times. The chain couples TRBV6-6 to TRBJ2-7; weak D call: TRBD1 (6 bases). Germline V lookup: CDR1 MNHNY, CDR2 SVGAGI (reference sequence). V was trimmed by 2 bases and J by 5 bases, leaving 10 bases between them. The CDR3 is 13 residues long. The CDR3, as DNA: TGTGCCAGCAGTTACGCAGGGGTGGACGAGCAGTACTTC. This codes for CASSYAGVDEQYF.

In this sample, this clonotype turned up many times. The chain uses TRBV7-2 and TRBJ2-2, with 7 bases matching TRBD1. Germline V gene sequence: CDR1 SGHTA, CDR2 FQGNSA. V shed 1 base and J 3 bases; nucleotides not matched to a gene: 5. This CDR3 has 16 residues. CDR3 nucleotide sequence: TGTGCCAGCAGCTTAGACGGACAGGTCTACACCGGGGAGCTGTTTTTT. Its translation is CASSLDGQVYTGELFF.

This clonotype was counted only a few times. This chain links TRBV6-5 with TRBJ1-1; unclear D gene. This CDR3 is 12 amino acids long. Germline values: CDR1 MNHEY, CDR2 SVGAGI. Trimming took off 6 bases at V and 5 bases at J, with 10 bases between the two ends. CDR3 sequence (DNA): TGTGCCAGCAGCCAGGCGGGGACTGAAGCTTTCTTT. It yields the protein CASSQAGTEAFF.

The gene calls are TRBV6-6 and TRBJ1-4; tentatively, D is TRBD1 (5 bases). The CDR3 sequence is 15 residues long. Germline CDR1 reads MNHNY; CDR2 reads SVGAGI (reference sequence). V lost 7 bases and J lost 0, with 12 bases in between. DNA for the CDR3: TGTGCCAGCACCGCCGGGGCTACAACTAATGAAAAACTGTTTTTT. Its translation: CASTAGATTNEKLFF.

At least ten counts were recorded for this clonotype. The V call is TRBV6-5, the J call TRBJ2-2; D gene unclear. The ends were cut back, 6 bases at V and 3 bases at J, with 17 bases in the middle. Germline-derived CDR1 and CDR2 are MNHEY and SVGAGI. The CDR3 covers 16 residues. The CDR3 nucleotides are TGTGCCAGCAGCGGTGGAAAGTTCTCGTACACCGGGGAGCTGTTTTTT. This gives the protein CASSGGKFSYTGELFF.

This clonotype was seen at least ten times. This chain links TRBV28 with TRBJ1-2; D gene ambiguous. The germline gives CDR1 MDHEN, CDR2 SYDVKM. CDR3 length: 12 residues. Trimming took 4 bases from V and 4 from J, leaving 7 bases between them. In DNA, the CDR3 is TGTGCCAGCAGTTCTACCCCCTATGGCTACACCTTC. The encoded protein is CASSSTPYGYTF.

In its sample, this clonotype was seen a few times. V gene TRBV10-3 combines with J gene TRBJ1-3, with 7 bases that match TRBD1. Germline trimming cut 8 bases from V and 4 bases from J; bases unmatched to any gene: 11. Germline V gives CDR1 ENHRY, CDR2 SYGVKD. CDR3 size: 15 residues. CDR3 region: CAISSGGVKGNTIYF. CDR3 DNA: TGTGCCATCTCGTCAGGGGGGGTGAAAGGAAACACCATATATTTT.

The CDR3 DNA reads TGCAGCGTTGAATACGACTGGGCAGATACGCAGTATTTT. It translates to CSVEYDWADTQYF. The V and J genes are TRBV29-1 and TRBJ2-3; D call uncertain. The germline V gene has CDR1 SQVTM and CDR2 ANQGSEA. V was clipped by 2 bases and J by 4 bases, with 10 bases between them. The length of the CDR3 is 13 residues.

This clonotype has at least ten counts. The rearrangement joins TRBV20-1 to TRBJ1-6; 9 bases agree with TRBD1. The CDR3 runs to 13 residues. J gave up 11 bases and V 6 bases, and 8 bases lay outside the gene matches. Germline assignment: CDR1 DFQATT and CDR2 SNEGSKA (reference sequence). DNA for the CDR3: TGCAGTGCCGGAACAGGGGGCGGAGCACCCCTCCACTTT. This sequence encodes CSAGTGGGAPLHF.